This T cell receptor beta chain derives from a study of control samples from healthy donors and cancer patients. CDR1 is MRHNA, CDR2 SNTAGT, per germline. There are 15 residues in the CDR3. Unmatched junction bases numbered 1, after V lost 0 bases and J lost 6 bases. Libraries were prepared by immunoSEQ multiplex PCR; TCRdb keeps only in-frame clonotypes and omits some of them. Counted here are about 96,000 clones, 85% to 95% occurring once; the ten biggest clones make up over 8%. The receptor was isolated from a man aged 18 to 30 in good health. Sample: blood. This sequence joins TRBV6-4 and TRBJ2-1; 11 positions agree with TRBD2. The CDR3 DNA reads as TGTGCCAGCAGTGACTCTAGCGGGGGGGCCAATGAGCAGTTCTTC. Its protein is CASSDSSGGANEQFF.